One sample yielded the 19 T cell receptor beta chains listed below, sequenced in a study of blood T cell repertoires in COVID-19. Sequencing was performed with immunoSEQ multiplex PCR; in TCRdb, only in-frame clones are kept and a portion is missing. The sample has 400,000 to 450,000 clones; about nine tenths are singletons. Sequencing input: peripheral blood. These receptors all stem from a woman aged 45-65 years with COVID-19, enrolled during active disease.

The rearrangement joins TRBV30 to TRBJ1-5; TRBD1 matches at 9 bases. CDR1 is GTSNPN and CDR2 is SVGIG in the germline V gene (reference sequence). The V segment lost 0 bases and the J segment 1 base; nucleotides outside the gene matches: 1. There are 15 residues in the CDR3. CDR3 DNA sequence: TGTGCCTGGAGTGTCGGGACAGGGAGCAATCAGCCCCAGCATTTT. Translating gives CAWSVGTGSNQPQHF.

The CDR3 is CASSYSRHYGYTF. The CDR3 nucleotides are TGTGCCAGCAGTTACTCCCGACATTATGGCTACACCTTC. This chain links TRBV6-5 with TRBJ1-2, with unresolved D. Germline CDR1 is MNHEY and CDR2 is SVGAGI. This CDR3 is 13 amino acids long. V was shortened by 0 bases and J by 5 bases, with 7 bases between the two germline ends.

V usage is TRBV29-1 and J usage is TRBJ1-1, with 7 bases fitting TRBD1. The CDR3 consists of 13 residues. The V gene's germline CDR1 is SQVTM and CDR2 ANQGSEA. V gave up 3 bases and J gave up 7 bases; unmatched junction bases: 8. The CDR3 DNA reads TGCAGCGTTGATCCGCCGGGACAGAATGAAGCTTTCTTT. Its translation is CSVDPPGQNEAFF. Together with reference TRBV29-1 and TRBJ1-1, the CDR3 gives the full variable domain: SAVISQKPSRDICQRGTSLTIQCQVDSQVTMMFWYRQQPGQSLTLIATANQGSEATYESGFVIDKFPISRPNLTFSTLTVSNMSPEDSSIYLCSVDPPGQNEAFFGQGTRLTVV.

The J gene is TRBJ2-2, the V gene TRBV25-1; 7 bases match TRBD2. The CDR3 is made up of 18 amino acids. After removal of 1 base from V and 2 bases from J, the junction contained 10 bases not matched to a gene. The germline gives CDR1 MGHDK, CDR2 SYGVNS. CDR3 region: CASSEWEGGPENTGELFF. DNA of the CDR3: TGTGCCAGCAGTGAATGGGAGGGCGGACCGGAAAACACCGGGGAGCTGTTTTTT.

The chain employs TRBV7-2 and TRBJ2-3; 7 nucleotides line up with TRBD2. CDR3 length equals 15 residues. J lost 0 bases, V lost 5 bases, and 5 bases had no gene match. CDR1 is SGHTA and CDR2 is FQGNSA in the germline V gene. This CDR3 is CASSPWGGSTDTQYF. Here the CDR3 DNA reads TGTGCCAGCAGCCCTTGGGGGGGGAGCACAGATACGCAGTATTTT.

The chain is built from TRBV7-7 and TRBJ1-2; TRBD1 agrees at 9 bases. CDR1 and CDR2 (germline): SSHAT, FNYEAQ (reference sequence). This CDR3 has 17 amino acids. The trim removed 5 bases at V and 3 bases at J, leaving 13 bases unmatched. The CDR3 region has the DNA TGTGCCAGCAGCGCCCTCCGAACAGGGGGCTGGGACTATGGCTACACCTTC. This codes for CASSALRTGGWDYGYTF.

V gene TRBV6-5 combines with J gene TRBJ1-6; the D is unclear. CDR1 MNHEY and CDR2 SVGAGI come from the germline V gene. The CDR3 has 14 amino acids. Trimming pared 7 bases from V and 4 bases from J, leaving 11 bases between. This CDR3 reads CASTMGGYNSPLHF. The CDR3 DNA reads TGTGCCAGCACAATGGGAGGGTATAATTCACCCCTCCACTTT.

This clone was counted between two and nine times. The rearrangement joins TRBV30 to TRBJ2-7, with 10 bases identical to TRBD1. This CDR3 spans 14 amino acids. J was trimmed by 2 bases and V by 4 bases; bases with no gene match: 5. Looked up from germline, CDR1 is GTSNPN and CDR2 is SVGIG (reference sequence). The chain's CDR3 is CAWIGGQGTYEQYF. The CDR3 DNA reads TGTGCCTGGATAGGGGGACAGGGGACCTACGAGCAGTACTTC.

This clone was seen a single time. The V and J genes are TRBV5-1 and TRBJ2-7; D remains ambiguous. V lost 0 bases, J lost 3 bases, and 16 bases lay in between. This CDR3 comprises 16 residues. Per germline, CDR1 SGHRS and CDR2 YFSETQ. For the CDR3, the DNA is TGCGCCAGCAGCTTGGCCGCCTCGGTCGGTTTCTACGAGCAGTACTTC. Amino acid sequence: CASSLAASVGFYEQYF. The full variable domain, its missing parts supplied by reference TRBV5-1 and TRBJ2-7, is KAGVTQTPRYLIKTRGQQVTLSCSPISGHRSVSWYQQTPGQGLQFLFEYFSETQRNKGNFPGRFSGRQFSNSRSEMNVSTLELGDSALYLCASSLAASVGFYEQYFGPGTRLTVT.

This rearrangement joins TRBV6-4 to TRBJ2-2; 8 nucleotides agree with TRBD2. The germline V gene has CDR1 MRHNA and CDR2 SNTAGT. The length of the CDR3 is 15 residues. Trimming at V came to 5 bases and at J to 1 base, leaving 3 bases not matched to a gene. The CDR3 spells CASSLTSGNTGELFF. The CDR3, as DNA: TGTGCCAGCAGTTTAACTAGCGGGAACACCGGGGAGCTGTTTTTT.

The CDR3 here is CASATGDTEAFF. CDR3 DNA sequence: TGTGCCAGCGCCACAGGGGACACTGAAGCTTTCTTT. The chain employs TRBV18 and TRBJ1-1; 7 nucleotides align to TRBD1. J gave up 3 bases and V 8 bases, and 3 bases lay outside the gene matches. Looked up from germline, CDR1 is KGHSH and CDR2 is LQKENI. This CDR3 is 12 amino acids long.

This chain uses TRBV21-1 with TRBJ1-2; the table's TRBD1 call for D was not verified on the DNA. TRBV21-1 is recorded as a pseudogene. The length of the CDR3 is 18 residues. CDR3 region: CASSKVPPRWDTDYGYTF. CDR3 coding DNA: TGTGCCAGCAGCAAAGTCCCCCCCAGATGGGACACAGACTATGGCTACACCTTC.

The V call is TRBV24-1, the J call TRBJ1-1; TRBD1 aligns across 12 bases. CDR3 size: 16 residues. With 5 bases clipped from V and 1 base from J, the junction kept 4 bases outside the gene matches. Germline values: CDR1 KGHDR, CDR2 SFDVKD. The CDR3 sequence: CATSAGTGGRNTEAFF. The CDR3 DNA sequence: TGTGCCACCAGTGCCGGGACAGGGGGCCGGAACACTGAAGCTTTCTTT.

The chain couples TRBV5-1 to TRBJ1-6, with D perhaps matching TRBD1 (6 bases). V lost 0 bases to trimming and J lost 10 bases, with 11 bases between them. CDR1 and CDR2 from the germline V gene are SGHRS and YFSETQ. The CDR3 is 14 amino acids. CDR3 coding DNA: TGCGCCAGCAGCTTGGCAGGGGAAGGCTCACCCCTCCACTTT. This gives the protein CASSLAGEGSPLHF.

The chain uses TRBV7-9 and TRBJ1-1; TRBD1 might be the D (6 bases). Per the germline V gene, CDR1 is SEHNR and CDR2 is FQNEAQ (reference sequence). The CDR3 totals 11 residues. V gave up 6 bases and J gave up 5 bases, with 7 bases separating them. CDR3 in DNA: TGTGCCAGCAGAAGGGGGACTGAAGCTTTCTTT. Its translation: CASRRGTEAFF.

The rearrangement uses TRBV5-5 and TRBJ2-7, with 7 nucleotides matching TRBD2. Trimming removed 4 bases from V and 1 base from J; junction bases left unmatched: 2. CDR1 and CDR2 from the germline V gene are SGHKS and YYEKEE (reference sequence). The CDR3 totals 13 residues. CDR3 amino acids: CASSTGGSYEQYF. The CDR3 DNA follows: TGTGCCAGCAGCACGGGAGGATCCTACGAGCAGTACTTC.

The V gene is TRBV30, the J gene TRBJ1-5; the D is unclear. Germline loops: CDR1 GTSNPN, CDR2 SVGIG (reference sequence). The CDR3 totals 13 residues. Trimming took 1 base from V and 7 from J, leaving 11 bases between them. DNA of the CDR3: TGTGCCTGGAGTGCAGACGAGAGGCAGCCCCAGCATTTT. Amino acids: CAWSADERQPQHF.

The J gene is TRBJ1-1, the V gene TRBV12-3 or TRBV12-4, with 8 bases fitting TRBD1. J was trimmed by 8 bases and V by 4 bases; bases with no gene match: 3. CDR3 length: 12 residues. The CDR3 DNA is TGTGCCAGCAGTTCCCGACAGGGGGAAGCTTTCTTT. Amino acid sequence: CASSSRQGEAFF.

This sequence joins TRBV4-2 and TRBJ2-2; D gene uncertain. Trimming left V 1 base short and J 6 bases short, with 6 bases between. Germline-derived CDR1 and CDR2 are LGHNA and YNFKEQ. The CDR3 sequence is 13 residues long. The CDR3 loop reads CASSQVSPGELFF. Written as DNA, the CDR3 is TGTGCCAGCAGCCAAGTTAGCCCCGGGGAGCTGTTTTTT.